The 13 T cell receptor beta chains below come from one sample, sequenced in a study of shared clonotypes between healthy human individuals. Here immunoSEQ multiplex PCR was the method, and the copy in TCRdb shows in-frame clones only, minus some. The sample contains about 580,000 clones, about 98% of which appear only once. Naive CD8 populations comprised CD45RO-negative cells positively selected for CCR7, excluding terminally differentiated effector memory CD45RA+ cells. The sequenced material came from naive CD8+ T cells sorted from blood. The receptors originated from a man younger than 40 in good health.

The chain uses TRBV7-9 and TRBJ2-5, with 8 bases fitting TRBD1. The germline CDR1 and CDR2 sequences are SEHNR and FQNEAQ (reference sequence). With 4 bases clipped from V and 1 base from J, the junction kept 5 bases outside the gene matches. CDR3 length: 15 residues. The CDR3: CASSSLDRAQETQYF. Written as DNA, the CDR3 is TGTGCCAGCAGCTCCTTGGACAGGGCCCAAGAGACCCAGTACTTC.

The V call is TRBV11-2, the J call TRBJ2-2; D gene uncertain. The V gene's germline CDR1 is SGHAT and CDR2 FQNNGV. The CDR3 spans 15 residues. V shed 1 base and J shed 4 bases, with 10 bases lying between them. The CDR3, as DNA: TGTGCCAGCAGCTTAGCCCCCGATAGCACCGGGGAGCTGTTTTTT. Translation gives CASSLAPDSTGELFF.

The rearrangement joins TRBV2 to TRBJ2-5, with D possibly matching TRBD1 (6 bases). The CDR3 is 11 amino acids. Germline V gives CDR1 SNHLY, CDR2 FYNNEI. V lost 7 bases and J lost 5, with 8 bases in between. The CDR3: CASKGVETQYF. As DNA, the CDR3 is TGTGCCAGCAAGGGGGTTGAGACCCAGTACTTC.

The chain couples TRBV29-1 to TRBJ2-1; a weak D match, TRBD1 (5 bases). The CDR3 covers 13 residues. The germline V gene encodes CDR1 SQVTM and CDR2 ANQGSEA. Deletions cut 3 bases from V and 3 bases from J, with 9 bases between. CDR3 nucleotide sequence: TGCAGCGTTGAGGTCAGGGTCTACAATGAGCAGTTCTTC. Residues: CSVEVRVYNEQFF.

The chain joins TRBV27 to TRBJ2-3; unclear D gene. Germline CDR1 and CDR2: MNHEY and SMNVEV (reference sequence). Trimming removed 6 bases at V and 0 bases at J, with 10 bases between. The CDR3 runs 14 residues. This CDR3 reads CASSDLGSTDTQYF. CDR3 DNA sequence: TGTGCCAGCAGCGACTTGGGCAGCACAGATACGCAGTATTTT.

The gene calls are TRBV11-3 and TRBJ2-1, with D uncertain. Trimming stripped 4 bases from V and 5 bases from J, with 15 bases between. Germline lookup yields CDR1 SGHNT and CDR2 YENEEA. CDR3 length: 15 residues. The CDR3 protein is CASSYLGDTNNEQFF. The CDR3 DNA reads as TGTGCCAGCAGCTACCTCGGAGATACGAACAATGAGCAGTTCTTC. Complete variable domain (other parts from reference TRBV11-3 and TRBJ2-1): EAGVVQSPRYKIIEKKQPVAFWCNPISGHNTLYWYLQNLGQGPELLIRYENEEAVDDSQLPKDRFSAERLKGVDSTLKIQPAELGDSAVYLCASSYLGDTNNEQFFGPGTRLTVL.

For the CDR3, the DNA is TGTGCCAGCAGAGGGATGCACTATGGCTACACCTTC. It is translated as CASRGMHYGYTF. This chain uses TRBV6-5 with TRBJ1-2; D remains unclear. Trimming shortened V by 6 bases and J by 3 bases, and 8 bases separated the two germline ends. The CDR3 has 12 residues. Germline V gives CDR1 MNHEY, CDR2 SVGAGI.

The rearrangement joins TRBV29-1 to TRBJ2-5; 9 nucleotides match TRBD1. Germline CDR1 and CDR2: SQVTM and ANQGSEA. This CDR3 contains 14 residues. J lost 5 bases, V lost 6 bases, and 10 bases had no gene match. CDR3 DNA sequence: TGCAGCGTCAGAAAGGGACAGGGTACGGAGACCCAGTACTTC. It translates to CSVRKGQGTETQYF.

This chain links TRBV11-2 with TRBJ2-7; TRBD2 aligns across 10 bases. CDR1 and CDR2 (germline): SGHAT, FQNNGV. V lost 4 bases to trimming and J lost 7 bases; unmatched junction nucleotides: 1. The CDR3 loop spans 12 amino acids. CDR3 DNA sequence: TGTGCCAGCAGCTCGGGACTAGCGGAGCAGTACTTC. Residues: CASSSGLAEQYF.

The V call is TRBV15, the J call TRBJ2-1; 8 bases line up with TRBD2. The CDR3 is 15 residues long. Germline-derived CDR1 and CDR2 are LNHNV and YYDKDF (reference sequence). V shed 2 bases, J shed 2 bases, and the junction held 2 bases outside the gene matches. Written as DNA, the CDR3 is TGTGCCACCAGCAGATATAGCGGGACCTACAATGAGCAGTTCTTC. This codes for CATSRYSGTYNEQFF.

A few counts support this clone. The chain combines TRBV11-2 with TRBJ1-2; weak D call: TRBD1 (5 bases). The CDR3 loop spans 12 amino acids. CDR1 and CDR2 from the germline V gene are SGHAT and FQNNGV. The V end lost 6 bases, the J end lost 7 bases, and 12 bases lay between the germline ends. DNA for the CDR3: TGTGCCAGCAGAGGGGCAGGATTTGGCTACACCTTC. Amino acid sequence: CASRGAGFGYTF.

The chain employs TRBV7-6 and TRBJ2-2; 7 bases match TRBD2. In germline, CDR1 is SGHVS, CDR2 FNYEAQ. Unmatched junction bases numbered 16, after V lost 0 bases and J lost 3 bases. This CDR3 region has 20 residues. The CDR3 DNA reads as TGTGCCAGCAGCTTAGCGATATTAGCGGGTCTTCTTGAGGACACCGGGGAGCTGTTTTTT. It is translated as CASSLAILAGLLEDTGELFF.

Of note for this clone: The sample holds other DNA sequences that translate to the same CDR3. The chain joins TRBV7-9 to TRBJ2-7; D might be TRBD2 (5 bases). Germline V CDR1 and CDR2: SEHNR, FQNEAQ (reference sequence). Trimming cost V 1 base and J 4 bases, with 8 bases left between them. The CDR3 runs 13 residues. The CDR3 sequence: CASSLGQRYEQYF. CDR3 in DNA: TGTGCCAGCAGCTTAGGCCAGCGGTACGAGCAGTACTTC.